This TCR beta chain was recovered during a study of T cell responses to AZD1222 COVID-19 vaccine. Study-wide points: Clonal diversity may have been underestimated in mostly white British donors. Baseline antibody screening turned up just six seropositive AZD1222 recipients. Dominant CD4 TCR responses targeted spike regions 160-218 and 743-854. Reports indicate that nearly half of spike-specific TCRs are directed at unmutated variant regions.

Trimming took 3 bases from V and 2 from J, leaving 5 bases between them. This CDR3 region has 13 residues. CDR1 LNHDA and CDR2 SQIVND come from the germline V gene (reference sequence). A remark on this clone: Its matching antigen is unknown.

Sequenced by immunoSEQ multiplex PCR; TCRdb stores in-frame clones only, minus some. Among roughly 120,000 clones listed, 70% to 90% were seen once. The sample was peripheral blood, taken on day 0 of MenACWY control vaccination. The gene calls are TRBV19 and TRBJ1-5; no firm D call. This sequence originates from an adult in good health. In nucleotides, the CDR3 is TGTGCCAGTAGTATGTCCCGCAATCAGCCCCAGCATTTT. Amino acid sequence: CASSMSRNQPQHF.